The clone carrying this TCR beta chain was detected only a few times. The antigen is undetermined. This entry comes from a study of HIV-infected patients and healthy controls. Study-wide findings and caveats: Healthy controls carried many MAIT alpha-chain CDR3s, while HIV+ repertoires had few. No HLA typing of donors was done in this study.

Reverse transcription used around 540 ng RNA and constant-region primers for alpha and beta. Each of the alpha and beta chains got its own library through chain-specific third strand synthesis with indices. TCRdb fed the 5' RACE reads into MiXCR, producing one record per CDR3 protein. The repertoire holds about 14,000 distinct CDR3 sequences, with 9.9% as singletons. The repertoire came from unfractionated whole blood and reflected all unsorted peripheral T cells. Germline V lookup: CDR1 SNHLY, CDR2 FYNNEI. This CDR3 is built from 15 residues. V dropped 7 bases and J dropped 3; count of bases not matched to a gene: 6.

This rearrangement joins TRBV2 to TRBJ2-1; 10 bases fit TRBD2. This sequence originates from an adult in good health. Sequences were obtained from blood. This chain's CDR3 is CASNPGTSDYNEQFF. Here the CDR3 DNA reads TGTGCCAGCAACCCAGGGACTAGCGACTACAATGAGCAGTTCTTC.